One T cell receptor (beta chain) is described in this entry. Its cognate antigen has yet to be identified. Base qualities are missing; no much larger clone stands one base away. This sample was included in a study of shared clonotypes between healthy human individuals (dated by TCRdb to the early 2020s). For context, the study as a whole: The cohort comprised two women and three men aged 18 to 49 years. To increase sequencing depth and limit assay-specific biases, TCR repertoire library preparation and sequencing were carried out by different laboratories using diverse techniques. Blood TCR repertoires of five healthy adults were deeply sequenced to estimate repertoire size and the extent of clonotype sharing between individuals. For each donor, three plates each were used for CD4 naive and CD4 memory, two plates were used for CD8 naive, and one plate was used for CD8 memory. Each donor's leukapheresis produced roughly between roughly 0.85 and 10 billion PBMCs. Points the paper makes about the study in general: Clonotypes shared by all four sorted-subset donors showed higher generation probabilities than non-shared clonotypes. Pairwise subsampling led to the expectation that sequencing depth would affect the degree of clonotype sharing among donors. Rarefaction of sorted-subset datasets indicated incomplete sequencing despite the large sequencing depth. Naive subsets generally had larger estimated clonotype richness than memory subsets did. Sampling was restricted to blood, and TCR repertoires in tissue are likely to differ from TCR repertoires in blood. The genetic and exposure-history diversity represented was limited by the small number of donors. Across a handful of donors, approximately 5% of naive CD4, roughly 3.4% of naive CD8, around 2.5% of memory CD4, and roughly 0.4% of memory CD8 clonotypes were shared.

Using the deep immunoSEQ assay, TCR CDR3 regions were amplified from genomic DNA by multiplex PCR. Extracted genomic DNA from each cell subset was spread evenly across all wells of several immunoSEQ 96-well plates, with each plate serving as a replicate. For sorted subsets, approximately 190 ng of genomic DNA, equivalent to 25,000 to 30,000 T cell genomes, went into each replicate PCR. The purified libraries were quantified using a Qubit 3.0 fluorometer, sized with a Bioanalyzer 2100, and then quantified again using the KAPA Library Quantification kit. Every immunoSEQ 96-well plate was sequenced on a separate single-read 150-cycle Illumina NextSeq 550 flow cell. The study's processing was this. Because the immunoSEQ output included only junctional sequences and no quality scores, the filtering could not be the same as the filtering used for full-length reads. Sequences were annotated with PyIR, a Python wrapper for IgBLAST v1.9, using IMGT germline references to assign V/J genes and CDR3. Reads were removed for weak V/J assignments (E-value above 1e-6), missing CDR3, stop codons, out-of-frame junctions, or ambiguous translated residues. A V3J clonotype was defined by an identical inferred V gene, J gene, and CDR3 amino acid sequence. To compute the percentage overlap between repertoires, the number of shared unique clonotypes was divided by the size of the smaller repertoire. RTK rarefaction, the Chao1 estimator, and Recon v2.1 estimates of unobserved clonotypes were used to assess repertoire richness. Generation probabilities were computed with OLGA for all TCRbeta clonotypes obtained by the gDNA method from a handful of donors. The immuneACCESS repertoire file appears here via TCRdb, limited to in-frame rearrangements. These files lack a portion of the clones; in checked studies, under half of the deficit traces to unresolved V genes, and the cause of the others is not known. Clone size and the V and J calls come from that table; the DNA yielded D and trimming. This sample comprises roughly 2.1 million clones, approximately 94% of them detected only once. The ten top clones hold roughly 1.7% of the sample.

CD8 naive samples were obtained by positive selection for CCR7 among CD45RO-negative cells, yielding a CD45RA+CCR7+ population from which TemRA cells were excluded. The donors were healthy, HIV-negative adults with no recently reported acute infections or vaccinations. All donors were Caucasian adults living in Nashville, Tennessee, USA. Blood was obtained by leukapheresis, after which PBMCs were separated by Ficoll-Histopaque density gradient centrifugation and cryopreserved in liquid nitrogen vapor phase. Purity and quantity of every magnetically sorted T cell population were checked by analytical flow cytometry. Each sorted fraction had its genomic DNA isolated and then quantified by UV absorbance on a Nanodrop 2000c. The TCR originated in a man between 18 and 29 years old in good health. Some clones in this sample may be carry-over from other donors' samples. The sequencing sample was made of naive CD8+ T cells from PBMCs. According to the study, the label for this sample's cell subset or site signals: CD45RA+CCR7+.

The DNA is as follows: TGCAGCGTTGAAGTTTGGGGCGGGGGGACTCCCGCCTACGAGCAGTACTTC. Translation gives CSVEVWGGGTPAYEQYF. The V and J segments used are TRBV29-1 and TRBJ2-7, and 8 bases in between align with TRBD2. Based on the germline V gene, the CDR1 and CDR2 sequences are SQVTM and ANQGSEA. Compared with germline, V lacks 1 base and J lacks 2 bases; bases without a gene match: 13. From the cysteine through the phenylalanine, the CDR3 covers 17 amino acids. CDR3 DNA is the only sequence kept; it has 51 bases, read in frame from the first base.